This entry describes one T cell receptor beta chain. The antigen remains unidentified. TCRdb recomputed calls from the RT-PCR reads with MiXCR, one row per CDR3 protein. The sample holds around 33,000 distinct CDR3 sequences, about three fifths seen once. The sample comes from a study of yellow fever vaccine responses in identical twins. Study results and limitations: Reports say the vaccine T cell response in twins looked partly convergent and partly personalized.

This CDR3 has 14 residues. CDR1 and CDR2 (germline): KGHSH, LQKENI. Trimming took 4 bases from V and 1 from J; bases not matched to a gene: 3. The rearrangement links TRBV18 to TRBJ1-1; 7 nucleotides align to TRBD1. This receptor was taken from a woman under 30 who received the yellow fever vaccine. The specimen was T cells from blood (PBMCs), unsorted or a sorted subset (not recorded which), collected before or after yellow fever vaccination (not recorded which). The CDR3: CASSRGQPNTEAFF. In DNA, the CDR3 is TGTGCCAGCTCACGGGGACAGCCGAACACTGAAGCTTTCTTT.